Below are 7 T cell receptor beta chains sequenced from a single sample in a study of vaccination and CD4 T cells after COVID-19. Cultured CD4+ T cell DNA underwent sequencing with the Oncomine TCR Beta short-read assay. TCRdb itself ran the PCR reads through MiXCR, one entry per CDR3 protein. The top ten clones hold approximately 33% of a sample with more than 9,000 distinct CDR3 sequences, less than 70% of them seen once. The treatment: approximately 9-day PBMC culture with coronavirus spike peptide pools or control peptides (ViraFEST assay). Antigen specificity for these receptors is unknown. The sample taken for sequencing was CD4+ T cells from blood, cultured in vitro. These receptors came from a human donor who had recovered from COVID-19.

The V call is TRBV5-4, the J call TRBJ2-3, with D possibly being TRBD1 or TRBD2 (5 bases each). The germline V and J ends were trimmed by 0 bases and 2 bases, with 10 bases remaining between them. This CDR3 is built from 15 residues. Germline loops: CDR1 SGHNT, CDR2 YYREEE (reference sequence). CDR3: CASSLVGPATDTQYF. The CDR3 nucleotides read TGTGCCAGCAGCTTGGTGGGACCTGCCACAGATACGCAGTATTTT.

The CDR3 here is CASSLEARSSYGYTF. In DNA, the CDR3 is TGTGCCAGCAGTTTAGAGGCCAGGTCCTCCTATGGCTACACCTTC. The chain combines TRBV12-3 or TRBV12-4 with TRBJ1-2, with unresolved D. The CDR3 contains 15 residues. V was shortened by 1 base and J by 4 bases, with 13 bases between the two germline ends.

V and J are TRBV11-2 and TRBJ2-3, with 10 bases fitting TRBD2. The CDR3 has 20 amino acids. Germline values: CDR1 SGHAT, CDR2 FQNNGV. V trimming: 3 bases; J trimming: 2 bases; junction bases outside the gene matches: 17. The CDR3 is CASSFPRTSGDRRFTDTQYF. DNA of the CDR3: TGTGCCAGCAGCTTTCCTCGGACTAGCGGAGATCGCCGCTTCACAGATACGCAGTATTTT.

This clonotype was detected only once. The rearrangement joins TRBV6-1 to TRBJ1-2; 7 positions agree with TRBD1. J was trimmed by 4 bases and V by 6 bases; bases with no gene match: 2. The CDR3 totals 12 residues. Germline values: CDR1 MNHNS, CDR2 SASEGT. This CDR3 is CASRDRVYGYTF. The DNA for the CDR3 is TGTGCCAGCAGAGACAGGGTCTATGGCTACACCTTC.

This clonotype was observed a few times. The V and J genes are TRBV6-1 and TRBJ1-5; D gene unclear. V was cut by 6 bases and J by 1 base, with 10 bases left in between. CDR1 and CDR2 (germline): MNHNS, SASEGT. CDR3 length: 14 amino acids. The CDR3 sequence is CASSPLGSNQPQHF. The CDR3 region has the DNA TGTGCCAGCAGCCCTCTGGGGAGCAATCAGCCCCAGCATTTT.

The V and J genes are TRBV20-1 and TRBJ2-3; 9 bases align to TRBD1. Germline loops: CDR1 DFQATT, CDR2 SNEGSKA (reference sequence). V was pared by 6 bases and J by 5 bases, with 12 bases of the junction left unmatched. The CDR3 extends over 15 amino acids. The CDR3 protein is CSAYTGTGTGDTQYF. CDR3 bases: TGCAGTGCGTACACCGGGACAGGGACTGGAGATACGCAGTATTTT.

The V call is TRBV7-9, the J call TRBJ2-6, with TRBD2 matching 8 bases. Looked up from germline, CDR1 is SEHNR and CDR2 is FQNEAQ (reference sequence). Trimming took 1 base from V and 1 from J; bases not matched to a gene: 6. This CDR3 region has 18 residues. The CDR3 is CASSLEAGAASGANVLTF. The CDR3 DNA follows: TGTGCCAGCAGCTTAGAAGCGGGGGCCGCTTCTGGGGCCAACGTCCTGACTTTC. Together with reference TRBV7-9 and TRBJ2-6, the CDR3 gives the full variable domain: DTGVSQNPRHKITKRGQNVTFRCDPISEHNRLYWYRQTLGQGPEFLTYFQNEAQLEKSRLLSDRFSAERPKGSFSTLEIQRTEQGDSAMYLCASSLEAGAASGANVLTFGAGSRLTVL.